This T cell receptor beta chain comes out of a study of blood T cell repertoires in COVID-19. Background on the study: The cDNA or gDNA used as material had been derived from T cells, B-cell-depleted T cells, or PBMCs.

Assay: immunoSEQ multiplex PCR; the TCRdb copy retains only in-frame clones and omits some. The sample lists 450,000 to 500,000 clones, approximately 86% occurring once. CDR1 is KGHSH, CDR2 LQKENI, per germline. Trimming cost V 4 bases and J 3 bases, with 9 bases left between them. This CDR3 is 13 amino acids long. The J gene is TRBJ1-2, the V gene TRBV18; weak D call: TRBD1 (6 bases). Sequenced: PBMCs or T cells enriched from blood (not recorded which). The receptor comes from a woman younger than 35 who had recovered from COVID-19. The DNA of the CDR3 is TGTGCCAGCTCACAGGGGGTGGACTATGGCTACACCTTC. Its translation: CASSQGVDYGYTF.